This T cell receptor beta chain originates from a study of blood T cell repertoires in COVID-19. Recovered participants had two consecutive negative NP/OP PCR tests, healthcare professional clearance, or symptom resolution. Using immunoSEQ multiplex PCR, the repertoire was profiled, and TCRdb retains in-frame clones only, with some absent. The data show about 250,000 clones, 85% to 90% seen once. The length of the CDR3 is 17 residues. Germline assignment: CDR1 LGHNA and CDR2 YNFKEQ. V gave up 1 base and J gave up 4 bases; unmatched junction bases: 9. The origin of this receptor is a woman aged 18-29 years who had recovered from COVID-19. The sample was PBMCs or T cells enriched from blood (not recorded which). The genes are TRBV4-2 and TRBJ2-3, with 9 bases identical to TRBD1. As DNA, the CDR3 is TGTGCCAGCAGCCAAGTGACAGGGGGAACAGGGGCAGATACGCAGTATTTT. The encoded protein is CASSQVTGGTGADTQYF.